The 9 T cell receptor beta chains reported below all come from one sample, sequenced in a study of blood T cell repertoires in COVID-19. Produced via immunoSEQ multiplex PCR; TCRdb's table is partial and in-frame only. The profile shows some 200,000 clones, less than 90% of them singletons. The source material was peripheral blood. These TCRs come from a woman between 65 and 79 years old with acute or convalescent COVID-19.

This chain connects TRBV27 to TRBJ2-7; 10 bases align to TRBD2. With 2 bases clipped from V and 5 bases from J, the junction kept 6 bases outside the gene matches. This CDR3 is 15 amino acids long. The germline gives CDR1 MNHEY, CDR2 SMNVEV (reference sequence). CDR3 sequence: CASSLLASGSNEQYF. In DNA form, the CDR3 reads TGTGCCAGCAGTTTACTGGCTAGCGGGAGCAACGAGCAGTACTTC.

The genes are TRBV18 and TRBJ2-3, with D possibly TRBD1 on 5 matching bases. The CDR3 runs to 14 residues. CDR1 is KGHSH and CDR2 is LQKENI in the germline V gene. V lost 1 base to trimming and J lost 2 bases, with 7 bases between them. The CDR3 sequence: CASSPRQNTDTQYF. For the CDR3, the DNA is TGTGCCAGCTCACCACGACAGAACACAGATACGCAGTATTTT.

The genes are TRBV4-1 and TRBJ2-7, with D perhaps TRBD2 (5 bases). CDR1 and CDR2 (germline): MGHRA, YSYEKL. V lost 0 bases to trimming and J lost 3 bases, with 15 bases between them. This CDR3 has 16 amino acids. The CDR3 sequence is CASSQERAGRGYEQYF. In nucleotides, the CDR3 is TGCGCCAGCAGCCAAGAACGGGCGGGTAGAGGCTACGAGCAGTACTTC.

The chain employs TRBV2 and TRBJ1-1; D ambiguous. Trimming stripped 6 bases from V and 1 base from J, with 12 bases between. This CDR3 is 14 amino acids long. Germline V gene lookup returns CDR1 SNHLY and CDR2 FYNNEI. In nucleotides, the CDR3 is TGTGCCAGCAGCATCATTAGATCGAACACTGAAGCTTTCTTT. Its protein product is CASSIIRSNTEAFF. The whole variable domain, remainder taken from reference TRBV2 and TRBJ1-1, is EPEVTQTPSHQVTQMGQEVILRCVPISNHLYFYWYRQILGQKVEFLVSFYNNEISEKSEIFDDQFSVERPDGSNFTLKIRSTKLEDSAMYFCASSIIRSNTEAFFGQGTRLTVV.

This chain connects TRBV23-1 to TRBJ1-6; 9 bases line up with TRBD1. TRBV23-1 is an open reading frame, and its role is uncertain. V trimming: 0 bases; J trimming: 6 bases; junction bases outside the gene matches: 12. The CDR3 spans 19 residues. CDR3 amino acids: CASSQSFFEWTGANSPLHF. CDR3 DNA: TGCGCCAGCAGTCAATCGTTTTTCGAGTGGACAGGGGCTAATTCACCCCTCCACTTT.

J is TRBJ1-5 and V is TRBV6-1; no firm D call. The CDR3 totals 14 residues. CDR1 is MNHNS, CDR2 SASEGT, per germline. V lost 3 bases to trimming and J lost 8 bases, with 14 bases between them. The CDR3 here is CASSEDPRLKPQHF. The CDR3 DNA is TGTGCCAGCAGTGAGGATCCTAGACTTAAGCCCCAGCATTTT.

The chain couples TRBV19 to TRBJ2-7; 8 bases align to TRBD1. Germline CDR1 reads LNHDA; CDR2 reads SQIVND (reference sequence). J lost 6 bases, V lost 0 bases, and 7 bases had no gene match. The CDR3 is 15 amino acids. CDR3 sequence reads: CASSIEPGQAGEQYF. CDR3 coding DNA: TGTGCCAGTAGTATAGAACCGGGACAGGCTGGCGAGCAGTACTTC.

This clone occurred once. V and J are TRBV4-2 and TRBJ1-4; 9 nucleotides agree with TRBD1. V shed 1 base and J 12 bases; nucleotides not matched to a gene: 9. The length of the CDR3 is 15 residues. Germline CDR1 reads LGHNA; CDR2 reads YNFKEQ. CDR3 DNA sequence: TGTGCCAGCAGCCAAGCCGCGGGACAGGGATTCGAACTGTTTTTT. It is translated as CASSQAAGQGFELFF.

The V and J genes are TRBV2 and TRBJ2-5; TRBD2 might be the D (7 bases). The V end was cut by 7 bases, the J end by 1 base, with 22 bases between. CDR1 and CDR2 from the germline V gene are SNHLY and FYNNEI. The CDR3 is 17 residues long. The CDR3 loop reads CASTQRGGAVGQETQYF. The CDR3 DNA is TGTGCCAGCACCCAAAGGGGGGGGGCCGTGGGCCAAGAGACCCAGTACTTC.